The 14 T cell receptor beta chains given below trace back to one sample, sequenced in a study of blood T cell repertoires in COVID-19. Only in-frame clones appear in the TCRdb table, and some are missing; sequencing was by immunoSEQ multiplex PCR. The sample consists of roughly 54,000 clones, roughly 86% of them appearing once. Material for sequencing was peripheral blood. These receptors all come from a woman in her fifties or sixties with acute or convalescent COVID-19.

V and J are TRBV30 and TRBJ2-1; D is ambiguous. The CDR3 totals 11 residues. Looked up from germline, CDR1 is GTSNPN and CDR2 is SVGIG (reference sequence). Trimming left V 3 bases short and J 7 bases short, with 7 bases between. CDR3 residues: CAWSRTNEQFF. The CDR3 bases are TGTGCCTGGAGCAGAACGAATGAGCAGTTCTTC. Based on the CDR3 plus reference TRBV30 and TRBJ2-1, the full variable domain is SQTIHQWPATLVQPVGSPLSLECTVEGTSNPNLYWYRQAAGRGLQLLFYSVGIGQISSEVPQNLSASRPQDRQFILSSKKLLLSDSGFYLCAWSRTNEQFFGPGTRLTVL.

The chain combines TRBV2 with TRBJ2-2, with D perhaps TRBD1 (6 bases). The ends were cut back, 8 bases at V and 1 base at J, with 14 bases in the middle. The CDR3 covers 15 residues. The germline gives CDR1 SNHLY, CDR2 FYNNEI. The CDR3 sequence is CASGGRTENTGELFF. The CDR3 DNA reads as TGTGCCAGCGGGGGCAGGACAGAGAACACCGGGGAGCTGTTTTTT.

The chain joins TRBV5-1 to TRBJ2-2; D possibly corresponds to TRBD1 (6 bases). Germline values: CDR1 SGHRS, CDR2 YFSETQ. This CDR3 contains 18 residues. Trimming removed 4 bases from V and 6 bases from J, with 25 bases in between. CDR3: CASSRTIQGLAISGELFF. The DNA for the CDR3 is TGCGCCAGCAGCCGAACTATTCAGGGGCTGGCGATCTCCGGGGAGCTGTTTTTT.

This clone was counted between two and nine times. The V and J genes are TRBV19 and TRBJ1-5; TRBD1 aligns across 12 bases. The CDR3 totals 20 residues. The V gene end was trimmed by 4 bases and the J gene end by 2 bases; junction bases not matched to a gene: 15. Germline V gene sequence: CDR1 LNHDA, CDR2 SQIVND (reference sequence). The CDR3 reads CASSNPGTGGSIAGNQPQHF. Written as DNA, the CDR3 is TGTGCCAGTAGTAACCCCGGGACAGGGGGCTCGATTGCGGGCAATCAGCCCCAGCATTTT.

This clone showed up just once. The chain combines TRBV9 with TRBJ2-2; 10 bases fit TRBD2. With V trimmed by 3 bases and J by 1 base, 6 bases remained unmatched. CDR3 length: 17 residues. CDR1 is SGDLS and CDR2 is YYNGEE in the germline V gene. CDR3 nucleotide sequence: TGTGCCAGCAGCGGGACTAGCGGATATTGGAACACCGGGGAGCTGTTTTTT. This sequence encodes CASSGTSGYWNTGELFF. Drawing the rest from reference TRBV9 and TRBJ2-2, the complete variable domain is DSGVTQTPKHLITATGQRVTLRCSPRSGDLSVYWYQQSLDQGLQFLIQYYNGEERAKGNILERFSAQQFPDLHSELNLSSLELGDSALYFCASSGTSGYWNTGELFFGEGSRLTVL.

This clone has a handful of counts. The chain's CDR3 is CASKTSGGAGNEQFF. The CDR3 DNA reads TGTGCCAGCAAGACTAGCGGGGGGGCTGGAAATGAGCAGTTCTTC. The rearrangement joins TRBV2 to TRBJ2-1, with TRBD2 identical over 14 bases. Germline loops: CDR1 SNHLY, CDR2 FYNNEI. J gave up 7 bases and V 7 bases, and 6 bases lay outside the gene matches. The CDR3 is 15 residues long.

This chain links TRBV5-1 with TRBJ2-5, with D tentatively TRBD2 (6 bases). The CDR3 totals 15 residues. Germline CDR1 is SGHRS and CDR2 is YFSETQ. V lost 3 bases, J lost 5 bases, and 17 bases lay in between. In nucleotides, the CDR3 is TGCGCCAGCAGCTCTGGGGACTCCAGTAGGGAGACCCAGTACTTC. Translated: CASSSGDSSRETQYF.

J is TRBJ2-3 and V is TRBV14; 8 bases agree with TRBD2. Trimming took 5 bases from V and 2 from J; bases not matched to a gene: 6. This CDR3 is 15 amino acids long. Per germline, CDR1 SGHDN and CDR2 FVKESK. CDR3 region: CASSYLAGLTDTQYF. In DNA form, the CDR3 reads TGTGCCAGCAGCTATTTAGCGGGGCTCACAGATACGCAGTATTTT.

The rearrangement links TRBV27 to TRBJ2-1; D perhaps matches TRBD2 (7 bases). Germline V gene lookup returns CDR1 MNHEY and CDR2 SMNVEV (reference sequence). The CDR3 is 11 residues long. V was pared by 4 bases and J by 16 bases, with 14 bases between. The CDR3 bases are TGTGCCAGCAGTTCGGGGGCGGGAGTCTTCTTC. Translated: CASSSGAGVFF.

J is TRBJ1-1 and V is TRBV13; 9 bases agree with TRBD1. J was trimmed by 6 bases and V by 7 bases; bases with no gene match: 21. This CDR3 comprises 18 residues. Germline V gene sequence: CDR1 PRHDT, CDR2 FYEKMQ (reference sequence). The CDR3 coding sequence is TGTGCCAGCACCGATACCTTCACTCCGGGACAGGGAATTTCTGAAGCTTTCTTT. Protein product: CASTDTFTPGQGISEAFF. The full variable domain, rest sourced from reference TRBV13 and TRBJ1-1, is AAGVIQSPRHLIKEKRETATLKCYPIPRHDTVYWYQQGPGQDPQFLISFYEKMQSDKGSIPDRFSAQQFSDYHSELNMSSLELGDSALYFCASTDTFTPGQGISEAFFGQGTRLTVV.

The gene calls are TRBV15 and TRBJ2-3; D call uncertain. The CDR3 spans 14 residues. CDR1 is LNHNV and CDR2 is YYDKDF in the germline V gene (reference sequence). Between the trimmed V and J ends, which lost 0 bases and 6 bases, there was a span of 10 bases. This CDR3 reads CATSRDMARDTQYF. The CDR3 bases are TGTGCCACCAGCAGAGATATGGCACGTGATACGCAGTATTTT.

The chain is built from TRBV19 and TRBJ2-2; D might be TRBD1 (6 bases). CDR1 LNHDA and CDR2 SQIVND come from the germline V gene (reference sequence). The CDR3 length is 15 residues. V lost 6 bases and J lost 1, with 12 bases in between. This CDR3 reads CASRQTGRNTGELFF. The CDR3 DNA follows: TGTGCCAGTAGGCAGACAGGCCGGAACACCGGGGAGCTGTTTTTT.

The chain couples TRBV11-3 to TRBJ2-7; D uncertain. The CDR3 is 13 residues long. Germline V lookup: CDR1 SGHNT, CDR2 YENEEA. V lost 1 base and J 3 bases, leaving 7 bases between the germline ends. The CDR3, as DNA: TGTGCCAGCAGCTTAGCCGCGAGCTACGAGCAGTACTTC. It is translated as CASSLAASYEQYF.

This chain links TRBV18 with TRBJ2-6; 10 bases align to TRBD1. V lost 2 bases and J lost 1; bases outside the gene matches: 8. The germline gives CDR1 KGHSH, CDR2 LQKENI. This CDR3 has 19 amino acids. CDR3 loop: CASSPTTGGAWSGANVLTF. The CDR3 DNA reads TGTGCCAGCTCACCAACGACAGGGGGCGCGTGGTCTGGGGCCAACGTCCTGACTTTC.